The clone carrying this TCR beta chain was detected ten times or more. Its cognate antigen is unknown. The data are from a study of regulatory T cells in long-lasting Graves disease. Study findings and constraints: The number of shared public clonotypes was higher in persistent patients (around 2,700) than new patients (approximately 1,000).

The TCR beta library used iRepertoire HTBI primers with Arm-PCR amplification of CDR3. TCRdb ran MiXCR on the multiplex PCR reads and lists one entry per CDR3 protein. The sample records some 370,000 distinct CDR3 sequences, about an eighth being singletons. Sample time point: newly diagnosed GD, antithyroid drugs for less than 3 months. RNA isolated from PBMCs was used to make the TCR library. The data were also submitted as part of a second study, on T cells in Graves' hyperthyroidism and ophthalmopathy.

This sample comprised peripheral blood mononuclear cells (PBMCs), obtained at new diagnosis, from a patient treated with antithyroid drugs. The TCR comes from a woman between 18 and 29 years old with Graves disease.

Here the CDR3 DNA reads TGTGCCAGCAGCTTAAGGGGTGGACTAGCGACGCACATTCAGTACTTC. This codes for CASSLRGGLATHIQYF. This chain links TRBV7-8 with TRBJ2-4; 9 bases map to TRBD2. The CDR3 runs to 16 residues. Germline V gene data show CDR1 as SGHVS and CDR2 as FQNEAQ. Trimming took 2 bases from V and 8 from J; bases not matched to a gene: 10.